Included here is one T cell receptor beta chain sequence, with context. The data belong to a study of T cells in Graves' hyperthyroidism and ophthalmopathy. Study details: Prior to any treatment, at the point of initial diagnosis, peripheral blood was collected.

Germline assignment: CDR1 LNHDA and CDR2 SQIVND (reference sequence). The CDR3 has 17 residues. After removal of 3 bases from V and 2 bases from J, the junction contained 8 bases not matched to a gene. Regions amplified from RNA transcripts were the TCR beta CDR3 regions. A set of HTBI primers served as the primers for a first-round RT-PCR of the TCR CDR3. MiXCR, applied by TCRdb to the multiplex PCR reads, yields one record per CDR3 protein. The profile shows hundreds of thousands of distinct CDR3 sequences, roughly 15% of them singletons. Sequencing was carried out using blood. The chain carries TRBV19 and TRBJ1-5; TRBD1 aligns across 9 bases. The clonotype was recovered from a woman between 40 and 55 years old with Graves' ophthalmopathy. CDR3: CASSIPWTGVRNQPQHF. The CDR3 region has the DNA TGTGCCAGTAGTATCCCTTGGACAGGGGTTCGCAATCAGCCCCAGCATTTT. The whole variable domain, filled in from reference TRBV19 and TRBJ1-5, reads DGGITQSPKYLFRKEGQNVTLSCEQNLNHDAMYWYRQDPGQGLRLIYYSQIVNDFQKGDIAEGYSVSREKKESFPLTVTSAQKNPTAFYLCASSIPWTGVRNQPQHFGDGTRLSIL.